Below, 4 T cell receptor beta chains from the same sample are listed, as sequenced in a study of post-analysis software for immune sequencing data. Study-wide results and caveats: TRBV5-6, TRBV5-1 and TRBV20-1 were among a few TRBV segments more frequent in patients than controls.

Carried by the TCR beta cDNA libraries were unique molecular identifiers. A single record per CDR3 protein comes from TCRdb applying MiXCR to the PCR reads. The sample lists 650,000 to 850,000 distinct CDR3 sequences, 35% to 55% occurring once. These receptors lack a known antigen. Sequencing used blood. Receptor source: a girl aged 10 to 17 with multiple sclerosis.

The chain recombines TRBV19 with TRBJ2-3; D not certain. The CDR3 consists of 13 residues. Trimming removed 3 bases at V and 2 bases at J, with 6 bases between. Germline V lookup: CDR1 LNHDA, CDR2 SQIVND (reference sequence). The CDR3 reads CASSMGNTDTQYF. The DNA for the CDR3 is TGTGCCAGTAGTATGGGGAACACAGATACGCAGTATTTT.

In this sample, this clonotype turned up a few times. The CDR3 loop reads CATSRELYKTSTDTQYF. DNA of the CDR3: TGTGCCACCAGCAGAGAACTTTATAAGACTAGCACAGATACGCAGTATTTT. The chain combines TRBV15 with TRBJ2-3; unclear D gene. Germline V gene data show CDR1 as LNHNV and CDR2 as YYDKDF (reference sequence). The CDR3 sequence is 17 residues long. The ends were cut back, 0 bases at V and 0 bases at J, with 13 bases in the middle.

This chain links TRBV7-6 with TRBJ2-7; the D call may be TRBD1 or TRBD2 (6 bases each). V shed 2 bases and J shed 6 bases, with 17 bases lying between them. The CDR3 length is 15 residues. Per germline, CDR1 SGHVS and CDR2 FNYEAQ. The CDR3 sequence: CASSLSLGGEPEQYF. The DNA of the CDR3 is TGTGCCAGCAGCTTAAGTCTCGGGGGCGAACCCGAGCAGTACTTC.

V usage is TRBV20-1 and J usage is TRBJ2-5, with 11 bases fitting TRBD2. CDR1 and CDR2 (germline): DFQATT, SNEGSKA (reference sequence). CDR3 length: 15 residues. With 3 bases clipped from V and 5 bases from J, the junction kept 8 bases outside the gene matches. As DNA, the CDR3 is TGCAGTGCTAGTGTAGCGGGAGGGATTGGGGAGACCCAGTACTTC. Protein product: CSASVAGGIGETQYF.